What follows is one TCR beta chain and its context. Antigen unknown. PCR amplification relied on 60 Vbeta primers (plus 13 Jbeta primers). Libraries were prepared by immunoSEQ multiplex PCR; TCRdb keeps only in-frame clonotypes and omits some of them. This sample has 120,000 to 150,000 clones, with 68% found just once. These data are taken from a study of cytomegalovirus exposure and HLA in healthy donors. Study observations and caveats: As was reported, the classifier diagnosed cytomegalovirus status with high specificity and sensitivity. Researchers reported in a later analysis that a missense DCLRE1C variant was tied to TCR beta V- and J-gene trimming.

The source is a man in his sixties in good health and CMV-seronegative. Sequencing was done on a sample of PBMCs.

CDR3 sequence reads: CAWSSDRFYGYTF. DNA for the CDR3: TGTGCCTGGAGTTCCGACAGGTTCTATGGCTACACCTTC. This sequence joins TRBV30 and TRBJ1-2, with a possible D match to TRBD1 (6 bases). Germline assignment: CDR1 GTSNPN and CDR2 SVGIG (reference sequence). CDR3 length: 13 amino acids. The V gene lost 2 bases and the J gene lost 4 bases, with 11 bases spanning the gap.